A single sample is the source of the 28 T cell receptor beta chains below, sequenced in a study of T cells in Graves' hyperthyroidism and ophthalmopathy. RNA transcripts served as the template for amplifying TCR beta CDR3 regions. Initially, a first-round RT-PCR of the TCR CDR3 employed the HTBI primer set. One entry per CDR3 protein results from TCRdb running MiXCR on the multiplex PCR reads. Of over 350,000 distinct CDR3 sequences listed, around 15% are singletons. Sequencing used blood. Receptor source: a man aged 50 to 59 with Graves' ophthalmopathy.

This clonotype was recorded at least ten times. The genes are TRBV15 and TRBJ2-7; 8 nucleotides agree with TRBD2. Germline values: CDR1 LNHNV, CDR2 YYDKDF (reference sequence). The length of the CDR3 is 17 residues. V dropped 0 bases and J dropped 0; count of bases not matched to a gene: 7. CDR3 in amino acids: CATSRDILGTSSYEQYF. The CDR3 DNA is TGTGCCACCAGCAGAGATATCCTCGGGACTAGCTCCTACGAGCAGTACTTC.

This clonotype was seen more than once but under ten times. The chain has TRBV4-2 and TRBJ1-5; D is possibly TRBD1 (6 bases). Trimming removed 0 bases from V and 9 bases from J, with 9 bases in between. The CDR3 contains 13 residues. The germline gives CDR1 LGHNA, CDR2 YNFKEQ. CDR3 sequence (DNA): TGTGCCAGCAGCCAAGAAGGGGGGCGGCCCCAGCATTTT. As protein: CASSQEGGRPQHF.

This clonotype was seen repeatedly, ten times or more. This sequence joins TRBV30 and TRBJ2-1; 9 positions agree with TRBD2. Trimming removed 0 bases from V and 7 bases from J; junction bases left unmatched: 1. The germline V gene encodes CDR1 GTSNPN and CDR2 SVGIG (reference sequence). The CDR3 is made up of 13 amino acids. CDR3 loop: CAWSVSGRNEQFF. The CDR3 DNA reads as TGTGCCTGGAGTGTAAGCGGGAGGAATGAGCAGTTCTTC.

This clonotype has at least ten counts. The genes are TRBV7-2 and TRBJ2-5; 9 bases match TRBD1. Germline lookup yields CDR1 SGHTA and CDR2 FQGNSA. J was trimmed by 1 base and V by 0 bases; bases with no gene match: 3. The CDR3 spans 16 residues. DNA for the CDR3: TGTGCCAGCAGCTTAGCCCCGGGACAGGGCCAAGAGACCCAGTACTTC. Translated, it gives CASSLAPGQGQETQYF. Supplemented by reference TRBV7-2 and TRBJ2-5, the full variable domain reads GAGVSQSPSNKVTEKGKDVELRCDPISGHTALYWYRQSLGQGLEFLIYFQGNSAPDKSGLPSDRFSAERTGGSVSTLTIQRTQQEDSAVYLCASSLAPGQGQETQYFGPGTRLLVL.

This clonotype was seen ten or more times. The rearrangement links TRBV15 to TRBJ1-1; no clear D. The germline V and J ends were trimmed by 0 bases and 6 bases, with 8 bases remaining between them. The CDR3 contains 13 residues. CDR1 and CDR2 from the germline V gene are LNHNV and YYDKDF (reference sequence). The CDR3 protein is CATSRDLGAEAFF. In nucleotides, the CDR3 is TGTGCCACCAGCAGAGATCTCGGTGCTGAAGCTTTCTTT.

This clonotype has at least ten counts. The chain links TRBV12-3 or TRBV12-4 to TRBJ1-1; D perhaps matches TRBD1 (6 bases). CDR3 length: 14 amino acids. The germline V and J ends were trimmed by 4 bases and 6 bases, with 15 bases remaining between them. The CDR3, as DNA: TGTGCCAGCAGTTCGGACAGCCGTCCGTCTGAAGCTTTCTTT. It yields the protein CASSSDSRPSEAFF.

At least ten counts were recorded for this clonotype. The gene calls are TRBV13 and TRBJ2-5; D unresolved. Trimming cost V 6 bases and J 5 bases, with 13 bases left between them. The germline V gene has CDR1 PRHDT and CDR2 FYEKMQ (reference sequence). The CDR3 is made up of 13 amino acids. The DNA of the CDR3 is TGTGCCAGCAGGACCCAGTTATCGGAGACCCAGTACTTC. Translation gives CASRTQLSETQYF.

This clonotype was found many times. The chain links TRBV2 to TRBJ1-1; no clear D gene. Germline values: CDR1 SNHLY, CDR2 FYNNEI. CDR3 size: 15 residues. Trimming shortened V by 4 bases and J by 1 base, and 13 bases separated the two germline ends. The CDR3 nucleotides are TGTGCCAGCAGTGCGACCCTGGCCCCGAACACTGAAGCTTTCTTT. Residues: CASSATLAPNTEAFF.

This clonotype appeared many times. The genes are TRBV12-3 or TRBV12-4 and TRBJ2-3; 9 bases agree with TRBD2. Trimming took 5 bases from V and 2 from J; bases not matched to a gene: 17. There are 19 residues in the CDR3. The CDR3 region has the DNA TGTGCCAGCAGTAAAACGTCCTCCGCTATAGCGGGGGACACAGATACGCAGTATTTT. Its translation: CASSKTSSAIAGDTDTQYF.

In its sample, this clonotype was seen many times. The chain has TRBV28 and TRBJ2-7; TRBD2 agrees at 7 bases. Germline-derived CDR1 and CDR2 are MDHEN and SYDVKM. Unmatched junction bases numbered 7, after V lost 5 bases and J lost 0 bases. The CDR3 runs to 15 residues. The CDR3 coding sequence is TGTGCCAGCAGTCTGGGGCGGGAGAACTCCTACGAGCAGTACTTC. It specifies CASSLGRENSYEQYF.

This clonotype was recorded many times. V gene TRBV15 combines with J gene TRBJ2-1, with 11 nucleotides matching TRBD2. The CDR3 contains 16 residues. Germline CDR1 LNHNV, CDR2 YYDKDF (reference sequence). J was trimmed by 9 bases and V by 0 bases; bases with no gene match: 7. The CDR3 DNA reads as TGTGCCACCAGCAGAGAACTAGCGGGAGTAATGGCTGAGCAGTTCTTC. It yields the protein CATSRELAGVMAEQFF.

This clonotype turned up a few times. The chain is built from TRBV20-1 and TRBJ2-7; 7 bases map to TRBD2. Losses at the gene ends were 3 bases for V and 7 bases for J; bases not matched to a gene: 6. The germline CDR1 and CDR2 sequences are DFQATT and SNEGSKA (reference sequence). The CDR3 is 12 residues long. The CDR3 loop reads CSARGLSGEQYF. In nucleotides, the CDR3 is TGCAGTGCTAGGGGACTATCGGGGGAGCAGTACTTC.

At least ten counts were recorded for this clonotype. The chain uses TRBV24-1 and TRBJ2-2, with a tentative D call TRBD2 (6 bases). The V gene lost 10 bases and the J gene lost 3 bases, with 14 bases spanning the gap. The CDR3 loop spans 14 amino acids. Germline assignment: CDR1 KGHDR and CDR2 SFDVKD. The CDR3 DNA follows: TGTGCCACTGGGGGACTTTCAGACACCGGGGAGCTGTTTTTT. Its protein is CATGGLSDTGELFF.

CDR3 residues: CASSLAPGLADSNTGELFF. Written as DNA, the CDR3 is TGTGCCAGCAGCTTGGCCCCGGGACTAGCGGATTCGAACACCGGGGAGCTGTTTTTT. The chain employs TRBV7-8 and TRBJ2-2, with 11 positions matching TRBD2. Trimming took 3 bases from V and 0 from J; bases not matched to a gene: 9. Per the germline V gene, CDR1 is SGHVS and CDR2 is FQNEAQ. This CDR3 has 19 residues.

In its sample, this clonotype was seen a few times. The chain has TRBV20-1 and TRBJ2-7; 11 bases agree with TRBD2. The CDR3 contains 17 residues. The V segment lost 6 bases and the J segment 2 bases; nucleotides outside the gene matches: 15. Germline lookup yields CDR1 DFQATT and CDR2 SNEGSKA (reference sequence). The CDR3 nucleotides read TGCAGTGCGCGCGGACTAGCGGGCCAATCCGTACCCTACGAGCAGTACTTC. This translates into CSARGLAGQSVPYEQYF.

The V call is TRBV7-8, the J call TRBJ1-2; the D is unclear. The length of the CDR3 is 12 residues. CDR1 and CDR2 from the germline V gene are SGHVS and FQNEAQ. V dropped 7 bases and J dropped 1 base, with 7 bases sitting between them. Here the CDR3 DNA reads TGTGCCAGCATCGACATTAACTATGGCTACACCTTC. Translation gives CASIDINYGYTF.

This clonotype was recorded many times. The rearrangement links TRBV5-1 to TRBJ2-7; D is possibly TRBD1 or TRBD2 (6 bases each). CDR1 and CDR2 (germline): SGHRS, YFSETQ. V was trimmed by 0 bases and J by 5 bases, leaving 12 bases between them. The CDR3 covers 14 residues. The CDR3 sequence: CASSLAGGYDEQYF. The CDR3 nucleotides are TGCGCCAGCAGCTTGGCCGGGGGCTACGACGAGCAGTACTTC.

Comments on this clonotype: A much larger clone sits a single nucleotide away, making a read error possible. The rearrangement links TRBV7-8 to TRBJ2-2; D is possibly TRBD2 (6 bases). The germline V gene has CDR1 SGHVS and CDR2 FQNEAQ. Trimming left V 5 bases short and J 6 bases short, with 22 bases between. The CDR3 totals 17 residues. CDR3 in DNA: TGTGCCAGCAGCCCCGGAGGCCGGGGTTGGGAGGCCGGGGAGCTGTTTTTT. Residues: CASSPGGRGWEAGELFF.

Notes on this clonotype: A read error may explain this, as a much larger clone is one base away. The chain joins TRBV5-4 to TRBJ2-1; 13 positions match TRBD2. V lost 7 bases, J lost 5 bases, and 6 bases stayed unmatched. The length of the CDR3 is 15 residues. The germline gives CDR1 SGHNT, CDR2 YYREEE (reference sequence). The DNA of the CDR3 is TGTGCCAGCGGCAGGACTAGCGGGAGAGACAATGAGCAGTTCTTC. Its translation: CASGRTSGRDNEQFF.

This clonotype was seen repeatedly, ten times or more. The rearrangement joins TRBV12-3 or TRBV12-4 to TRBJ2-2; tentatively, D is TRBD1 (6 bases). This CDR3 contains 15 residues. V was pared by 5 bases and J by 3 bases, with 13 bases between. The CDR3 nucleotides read TGTGCCAGCAGTCGGGACACCGTGTACACCGGGGAGCTGTTTTTT. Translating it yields CASSRDTVYTGELFF.

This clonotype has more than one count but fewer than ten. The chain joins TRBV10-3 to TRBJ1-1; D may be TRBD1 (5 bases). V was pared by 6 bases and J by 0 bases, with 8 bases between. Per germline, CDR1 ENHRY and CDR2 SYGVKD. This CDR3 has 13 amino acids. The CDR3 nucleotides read TGTGCCATCAGCCGGGGGTTGAACACTGAAGCTTTCTTT. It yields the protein CAISRGLNTEAFF.

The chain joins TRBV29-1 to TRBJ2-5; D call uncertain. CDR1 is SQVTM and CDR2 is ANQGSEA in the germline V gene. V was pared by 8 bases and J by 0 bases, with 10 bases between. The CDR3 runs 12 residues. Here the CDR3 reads CSFGRNQETQYF. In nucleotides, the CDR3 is TGCAGCTTTGGTCGGAACCAAGAGACCCAGTACTTC.

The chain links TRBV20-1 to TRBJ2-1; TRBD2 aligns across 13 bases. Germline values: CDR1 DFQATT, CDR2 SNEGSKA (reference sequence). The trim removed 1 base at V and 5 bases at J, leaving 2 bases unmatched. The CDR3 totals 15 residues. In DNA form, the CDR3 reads TGCAGTGCTAGAGGAGGGACTAGCGGGAACAATGAGCAGTTCTTC. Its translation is CSARGGTSGNNEQFF.

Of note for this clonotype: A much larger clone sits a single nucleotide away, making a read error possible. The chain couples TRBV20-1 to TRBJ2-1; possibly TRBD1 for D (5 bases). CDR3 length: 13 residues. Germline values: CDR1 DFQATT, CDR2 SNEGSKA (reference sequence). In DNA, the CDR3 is TGCAGTGCCGAAAAACGCTACAGGATTGAGCAGTCCTTC. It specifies CSAEKRYRIEQSF.

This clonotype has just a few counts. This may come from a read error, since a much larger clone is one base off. The CDR3 protein is CASNRAEVFETQYF. Here the CDR3 DNA reads TGTGCCAGCAACCGAGCGGAAGTATTTGAGACCCAGTACTTC. The chain employs TRBV5-5 and TRBJ2-5, with D perhaps TRBD2 (5 bases). CDR1 and CDR2 (germline): SGHKS, YYEKEE (reference sequence). The ends were cut back, 6 bases at V and 5 bases at J, with 17 bases in the middle. The CDR3 length is 14 residues.

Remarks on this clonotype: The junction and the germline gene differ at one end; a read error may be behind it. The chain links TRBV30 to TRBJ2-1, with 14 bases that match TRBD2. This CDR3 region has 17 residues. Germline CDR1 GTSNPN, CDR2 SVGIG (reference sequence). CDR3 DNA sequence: TGTGCCTGGAGTGGGACTAGCGGGAGGCGCTCCTACAATGAGCGGTTCTTC. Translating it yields CAWSGTSGRRSYNERFF.

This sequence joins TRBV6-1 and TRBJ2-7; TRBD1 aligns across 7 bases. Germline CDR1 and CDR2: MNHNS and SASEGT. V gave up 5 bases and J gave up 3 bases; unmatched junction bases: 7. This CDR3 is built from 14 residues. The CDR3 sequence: CASSLTGKHYEQYF. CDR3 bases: TGTGCCAGCAGTTTGACAGGGAAACACTACGAGCAGTACTTC.

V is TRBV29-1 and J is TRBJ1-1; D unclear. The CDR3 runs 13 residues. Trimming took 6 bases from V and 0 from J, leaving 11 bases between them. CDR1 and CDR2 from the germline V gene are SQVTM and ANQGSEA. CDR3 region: CSVLQNMNTEAFF. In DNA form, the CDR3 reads TGCAGCGTCCTCCAGAACATGAACACTGAAGCTTTCTTT.